The 29 T cell receptor beta chains below were found in one sample sequenced in a study of a mutant IDH1 vaccine in newly diagnosed glioma. Profiling relied on immunoSEQ multiplex PCR, and the TCRdb table lists in-frame clones only, not all of them. The sample lists around 62,000 clones, about 91% occurring once. For these receptors, no antigen is known. Documented time point: week 11, during vaccination. Topical imiquimod was applied with each vaccine dose, which held 300 ug of mutant IDH1 20-mer peptide. This specimen was PBMCs, taken from a glioma patient whose treatment included an IDH1 peptide vaccine. The receptors were gathered from a man between 35 and 55 years old with glioma.

V gene TRBV6-1 combines with J gene TRBJ1-2; 7 nucleotides align to TRBD1. J was trimmed by 4 bases and V by 7 bases; bases with no gene match: 9. The CDR3 length is 14 residues. CDR1 is MNHNS and CDR2 is SASEGT in the germline V gene. CDR3 sequence: CASIPDRAPYGYTF. DNA of the CDR3: TGTGCCAGCATTCCAGACAGGGCTCCCTATGGCTACACCTTC.

The chain uses TRBV4-3 and TRBJ2-7; possible D gene TRBD2, 6 bases. CDR1 LGHNA and CDR2 YSLEER come from the germline V gene. The CDR3 has 13 residues. Between the trimmed V and J ends, which lost 0 bases and 7 bases, there was a span of 10 bases. The CDR3 coding sequence is TGCGCCAGCAGCCAAGAGGAGGGTTGGGAGCAGTACTTC. Residues: CASSQEEGWEQYF.

This clone was seen once. V is TRBV7-9 and J is TRBJ2-2, with TRBD2 matching 12 bases. The V and J ends lost 8 bases and 0 bases, in that order; junction bases with no gene match: 7. The germline V gene encodes CDR1 SEHNR and CDR2 FQNEAQ (reference sequence). The CDR3 spans 17 residues. The CDR3 nucleotides read TGTGCCAGCGGAAGTCCTAGCGGGGGGGCGAACACCGGGGAGCTGTTTTTT. It encodes CASGSPSGGANTGELFF.

This clone was recorded only once. The gene calls are TRBV27 and TRBJ2-3; maybe TRBD2 (5 bases). The CDR3 is 11 amino acids. V was pared by 6 bases and J by 6 bases, with 7 bases between. Germline loops: CDR1 MNHEY, CDR2 SMNVEV (reference sequence). In DNA, the CDR3 is TGTGCCAGCAGCCGCGGGGATACGCAGTATTTT. This sequence encodes CASSRGDTQYF.

CDR3 DNA: TGTGCCAGCACAACCGGGACAGAGAATTACGAGCAGTACTTC. Encoded protein: CASTTGTENYEQYF. V usage is TRBV5-4 and J usage is TRBJ2-7; TRBD1 matches 7 bases. The germline gives CDR1 SGHNT, CDR2 YYREEE (reference sequence). V dropped 6 bases and J dropped 4; count of bases not matched to a gene: 10. The CDR3 totals 14 residues. Full variable domain (outside the CDR3, taken from reference TRBV5-4 and TRBJ2-7): ETGVTQSPTHLIKTRGQQVTLRCSSQSGHNTVSWYQQALGQGPQFIFQYYREEENGRGNFPPRFSGLQFPNYSSELNVNALELDDSALYLCASTTGTENYEQYFGPGTRLTVT.

The chain uses TRBV6-1 and TRBJ2-5, with 9 bases that match TRBD1. The CDR3 sequence is 14 residues long. Germline V gene lookup returns CDR1 MNHNS and CDR2 SASEGT. After removal of 6 bases from V and 5 bases from J, the junction contained 7 bases not matched to a gene. The chain's CDR3 is CASRGDREVETQYF. The CDR3 DNA is TGTGCCAGCAGGGGGGACAGGGAGGTTGAGACCCAGTACTTC.

The chain links TRBV9 to TRBJ1-2, with 7 positions matching TRBD1. The germline gives CDR1 SGDLS, CDR2 YYNGEE. Trimming took 0 bases from V and 1 from J; bases not matched to a gene: 6. The CDR3 is 16 amino acids. The CDR3 loop is CASSVVFPGGNYGYTF. In DNA, the CDR3 is TGTGCCAGCAGCGTAGTGTTTCCAGGGGGTAACTATGGCTACACCTTC.

This chain connects TRBV5-1 to TRBJ2-3, with 10 bases matching TRBD2. V gave up 4 bases and J gave up 1 base; unmatched junction bases: 3. Germline V gives CDR1 SGHRS, CDR2 YFSETQ. The CDR3 extends over 15 amino acids. CDR3 nucleotide sequence: TGCGCCAGCAGCCCAGCGGGGGGGCGCACAGATACGCAGTATTTT. Protein product: CASSPAGGRTDTQYF.

The CDR3 here is CASTGTNGGNEQFF. As DNA, the CDR3 is TGTGCCAGCACCGGGACTAACGGCGGAAATGAGCAGTTCTTC. V usage is TRBV6-5 and J usage is TRBJ2-1; TRBD2 agrees at 7 bases. The V segment lost 7 bases and the J segment 7 bases; nucleotides outside the gene matches: 10. Germline CDR1 reads MNHEY; CDR2 reads SVGAGI. The CDR3 extends over 14 amino acids.

The J gene is TRBJ2-7, the V gene TRBV18; a weak D match, TRBD1 (7 bases). V was cut by 5 bases and J by 2 bases, with 13 bases left in between. CDR3 size: 14 residues. Germline V gives CDR1 KGHSH, CDR2 LQKENI. The CDR3 sequence: CASSVAGGTYEQYF. The CDR3 nucleotides read TGTGCCAGCTCAGTCGCAGGGGGGACCTACGAGCAGTACTTC.

This chain uses TRBV15 with TRBJ1-2; possible D gene TRBD1, 6 bases. Germline V gene sequence: CDR1 LNHNV, CDR2 YYDKDF (reference sequence). CDR3 length: 17 amino acids. The V gene lost 3 bases and the J gene lost 3 bases, with 20 bases spanning the gap. The CDR3 DNA reads as TGTGCCACCAGCAGCTTACTCTCGGACAGCCCCTACTATGGCTACACCTTC. It yields the protein CATSSLLSDSPYYGYTF.

This chain joins TRBV7-9 and TRBJ2-5; D may be TRBD1 or TRBD2 (6 bases each). V lost 5 bases, J lost 5 bases, and 15 bases lay in between. The CDR3 extends over 14 amino acids. Germline assignment: CDR1 SEHNR and CDR2 FQNEAQ (reference sequence). The CDR3 loop is CASSPEGGWETQYF. For the CDR3, the DNA is TGTGCCAGCAGCCCCGAGGGGGGCTGGGAGACCCAGTACTTC. The whole variable domain, filled in from reference TRBV7-9 and TRBJ2-5, reads DTGVSQNPRHKITKRGQNVTFRCDPISEHNRLYWYRQTLGQGPEFLTYFQNEAQLEKSRLLSDRFSAERPKGSFSTLEIQRTEQGDSAMYLCASSPEGGWETQYFGPGTRLLVL.

This clone showed up just once. This chain links TRBV5-4 with TRBJ2-7; D perhaps matches TRBD1 (5 bases). Germline CDR1 SGHNT, CDR2 YYREEE (reference sequence). CDR3 length equals 15 residues. Trimming removed 0 bases from V and 2 bases from J, with 12 bases in between. CDR3 residues: CASSLGQLMPYEQYF. CDR3 DNA: TGTGCCAGCAGCTTGGGACAGTTAATGCCCTACGAGCAGTACTTC.

This chain links TRBV14 with TRBJ1-2; D unclear. The germline V and J ends were trimmed by 4 bases and 2 bases, with 8 bases remaining between them. The CDR3 consists of 13 residues. Germline V gives CDR1 SGHDN, CDR2 FVKESK. CDR3 bases: TGTGCCAGCAGCCTCGGATACAACTATGGCTACACCTTC. It encodes CASSLGYNYGYTF.

This chain joins TRBV28 and TRBJ1-2; possibly TRBD1 for D (5 bases). Trimming stripped 2 bases from V and 8 bases from J, with 12 bases between. CDR3 length: 13 amino acids. Germline loops: CDR1 MDHEN, CDR2 SYDVKM. CDR3 nucleotides: TGTGCCAGCAGTTTAAAGGGGTTTGGGGGCTACACCTTC. Protein: CASSLKGFGGYTF.

The chain uses TRBV5-6 and TRBJ1-4; D is possibly TRBD1 (6 bases). The CDR3 loop spans 16 amino acids. CDR1 and CDR2 from the germline V gene are SGHDT and YYEEEE. Trimming cost V 3 bases and J 7 bases, with 19 bases left between them. CDR3 bases: TGTGCCAGCAGCTCGTTTAGGGTCGGGGGCGTTGAAAAACTGTTTTTT. As protein: CASSSFRVGGVEKLFF.

J is TRBJ2-3 and V is TRBV4-3; 8 nucleotides align to TRBD2. From germline, CDR1 is LGHNA and CDR2 YSLEER. This CDR3 is built from 14 residues. Trimming took 4 bases from V and 7 from J; bases not matched to a gene: 7. CDR3 region: CASSLSGGTNTQYF. CDR3 DNA sequence: TGCGCCAGCAGCCTTTCGGGAGGGACGAATACGCAGTATTTT.

The chain has TRBV19 and TRBJ1-1; D remains ambiguous. This CDR3 has 13 residues. Germline lookup yields CDR1 LNHDA and CDR2 SQIVND (reference sequence). The V end was cut by 5 bases, the J end by 4 bases, with 11 bases between. The chain's CDR3 is CASSSREGTEAFF. CDR3 coding DNA: TGTGCCAGTAGTTCGAGGGAAGGCACTGAAGCTTTCTTT.

This chain links TRBV4-2 with TRBJ1-5, with D uncertain. V lost 0 bases and J 4 bases, leaving 10 bases between the germline ends. This CDR3 is built from 15 residues. CDR1 and CDR2 from the germline V gene are LGHNA and YNFKEQ. The CDR3 DNA is TGTGCCAGCAGCCAAGATGCTACCGGGAATCAGCCCCAGCATTTT. Its translation is CASSQDATGNQPQHF.

The chain couples TRBV5-6 to TRBJ1-6; 8 bases are a match to TRBD1. Germline V gene sequence: CDR1 SGHDT, CDR2 YYEEEE. The V gene end was trimmed by 0 bases and the J gene end by 8 bases; junction bases not matched to a gene: 7. CDR3 size: 16 residues. The CDR3 DNA reads TGTGCCAGCAGCTTGGGGACAGGGACGGGGGATTCACCCCTCCACTTT. Residues: CASSLGTGTGDSPLHF.

This clone was counted once. The genes are TRBV6-1 and TRBJ1-1; 11 nucleotides line up with TRBD1. Per germline, CDR1 MNHNS and CDR2 SASEGT. This CDR3 region has 17 residues. The ends lost 0 bases at V and 4 bases at J; junction bases unmatched: 7. The CDR3 DNA sequence: TGTGCCAGCAGTGAAGCCTTAGGACAGGGGGCTGGCACTGAAGCTTTCTTT. Translation gives CASSEALGQGAGTEAFF.

The chain has TRBV10-3 and TRBJ1-5, with D unresolved. Trimming stripped 0 bases from V and 2 bases from J, with 11 bases between. Germline lookup yields CDR1 ENHRY and CDR2 SYGVKD. The CDR3 runs 16 residues. The DNA of the CDR3 is TGTGCCATCAGTGAGTCGTGGGTCACACGCAATCAGCCCCAGCATTTT. Protein: CAISESWVTRNQPQHF.

The chain is built from TRBV4-3 and TRBJ1-5, with D hard to call. Trimming stripped 3 bases from V and 1 base from J, with 10 bases between. Germline V lookup: CDR1 LGHNA, CDR2 YSLEER. The CDR3 length is 15 residues. The CDR3 nucleotides are TGCGCCAGCAGCCAGGCCTACATGAGCAATCAGCCCCAGCATTTT. It encodes CASSQAYMSNQPQHF.

The rearrangement uses TRBV6-1 and TRBJ1-5; 8 bases are shared with TRBD1. The CDR3 length is 13 residues. Germline loops: CDR1 MNHNS, CDR2 SASEGT. V shed 10 bases and J 7 bases; nucleotides not matched to a gene: 9. CDR3: CAITDRVGQPQHF. CDR3 bases: TGTGCCATCACGGACAGGGTGGGACAGCCCCAGCATTTT.

This rearrangement joins TRBV11-2 to TRBJ1-4; D perhaps matches TRBD1 (5 bases). This CDR3 region has 14 residues. Trimming took off 5 bases at V and 11 bases at J, with 18 bases between the two ends. Germline CDR1 is SGHAT and CDR2 is FQNNGV. CDR3 nucleotides: TGTGCCAGCAGCACGACAGCCGGCGTCCGGAAACTGTTTTTT. Translated, it gives CASSTTAGVRKLFF.

V is TRBV12-5 and J is TRBJ1-1; D remains ambiguous. Trimming stripped 1 base from V and 2 bases from J, with 5 bases between. This CDR3 has 13 residues. Germline-derived CDR1 and CDR2 are LGHNT and FRNRAP. CDR3 DNA: TGTGCTAGTGGTTTGGGGGGAAACACTGAAGCTTTCTTT. It encodes CASGLGGNTEAFF.

V is TRBV7-9 and J is TRBJ2-3; D remains unclear. Germline V gene lookup returns CDR1 SEHNR and CDR2 FQNEAQ (reference sequence). V was cut by 6 bases and J by 0 bases, with 13 bases left in between. The CDR3 contains 15 residues. CDR3 nucleotides: TGTGCCAGCAGTGGGCCAGGCCATAGCACAGATACGCAGTATTTT. Amino acid sequence: CASSGPGHSTDTQYF.

This clone was picked up a small number of times. V is TRBV7-6 and J is TRBJ2-1; D gene unclear. The length of the CDR3 is 12 residues. CDR1 SGHVS and CDR2 FNYEAQ come from the germline V gene. Trimming shortened V by 5 bases and J by 8 bases, and 10 bases separated the two germline ends. DNA of the CDR3: TGTGCCAGCAGCGGCGTCTTCGATGAGCAGTTCTTC. Its translation: CASSGVFDEQFF.

The chain links TRBV5-1 to TRBJ2-4; D unclear. There are 14 residues in the CDR3. Germline lookup yields CDR1 SGHRS and CDR2 YFSETQ. V lost 0 bases and J 0 bases, leaving 4 bases between the germline ends. The CDR3 nucleotides read TGCGCCAGCAGCTTGGGTCTAGCCAAAAACATTCAGTACTTC. As protein: CASSLGLAKNIQYF.